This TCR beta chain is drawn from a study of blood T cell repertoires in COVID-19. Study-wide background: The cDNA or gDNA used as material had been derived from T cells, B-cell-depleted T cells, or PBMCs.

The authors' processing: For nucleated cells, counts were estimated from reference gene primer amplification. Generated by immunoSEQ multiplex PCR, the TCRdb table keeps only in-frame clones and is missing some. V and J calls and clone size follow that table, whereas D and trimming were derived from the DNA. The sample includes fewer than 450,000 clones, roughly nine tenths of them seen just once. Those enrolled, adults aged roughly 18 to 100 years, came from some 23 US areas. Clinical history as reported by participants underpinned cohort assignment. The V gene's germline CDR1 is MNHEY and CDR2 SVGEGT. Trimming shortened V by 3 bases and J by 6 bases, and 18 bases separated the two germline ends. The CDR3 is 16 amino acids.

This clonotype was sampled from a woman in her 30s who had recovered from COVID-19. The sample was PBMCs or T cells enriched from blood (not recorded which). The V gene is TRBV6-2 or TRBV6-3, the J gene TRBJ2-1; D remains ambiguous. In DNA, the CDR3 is TGTGCCAGCAGTTATCTCGGGTCTTCCGTTTCCAATGAGCAGTTCTTC. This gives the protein CASSYLGSSVSNEQFF.